The clone carrying this TCR beta chain was detected only a few times. There are 16 residues in the CDR3. Germline V gene data show CDR1 as LNHDA and CDR2 as SQIVND (reference sequence). The junction had 4 bases not matched to a gene; V was cut back by 5 bases and J by 4 bases. Researchers took RNA transcripts and amplified the TCR beta CDR3 regions from them. TCR CDR3 underwent first-round RT-PCR with the HTBI primer set. In TCRdb, the multiplex PCR reads were re-called with MiXCR into one record per CDR3 protein. The sample consists of about 710,000 distinct CDR3 sequences, 15% to 20% of them appearing once. This specimen belongs to a study of T cells in Graves' hyperthyroidism and ophthalmopathy. Study details: Upon initial diagnosis and before any treatment, peripheral blood was collected.

Absence of ophthalmopathy progression within 18 months defined stable Graves' hyperthyroidism. The sample comprised blood. V gene TRBV19 combines with J gene TRBJ2-5; 16 bases match TRBD2. The clonotype comes from a man aged 18 to 29 with Graves' hyperthyroidism. In DNA form, the CDR3 reads TGTGCCAGTAGTGGGACTAGCGGGGGGGGTTCAGAGACCCAGTACTTC. Protein sequence: CASSGTSGGGSETQYF.